This T cell receptor (beta chain) was captured by sequencing in a study of regulatory T cells in long-lasting Graves disease. Notes on the study in general: Favored gene segments in persistent disease were TRBV28, TRBJ1-2 and TRBJ2-5. Persistent Graves' patients showed less TCR diversity than newly diagnosed ones.

Time point meaning: newly diagnosed GD, antithyroid drugs for less than 3 months. RNA isolated from PBMCs was used to make the TCR library. This clonotype was detected ten times or more. Its cognate antigen is unknown. The CDR3 covers 14 residues. Germline V CDR1 and CDR2: SEHNR, FQNEAQ (reference sequence). J lost 3 bases, V lost 5 bases, and 4 bases had no gene match. Combining iRepertoire HTBI primers with Arm-PCR of CDR3 regions, the authors built TCR beta libraries. TCRdb itself ran the multiplex PCR reads through MiXCR, one entry per CDR3 protein. The sample includes under 250,000 distinct CDR3 sequences, around 20% of them seen just once. Separately, the same data were catalogued under a study of T cells in Graves' hyperthyroidism and ophthalmopathy. That source reports: TCR CDR3 underwent first-round RT-PCR with the HTBI primer set.

Sequenced material: peripheral blood mononuclear cells (PBMCs), taken at new diagnosis, from a patient treated with antithyroid drugs. The receptor was derived from a woman aged 30 to 39 with Graves disease. The chain couples TRBV7-9 to TRBJ1-5; 7 bases map to TRBD1. The CDR3 spells CASSGGQSNQPQHF. The CDR3, as DNA: TGTGCCAGCAGCGGGGGACAGTCCAATCAGCCCCAGCATTTT. Based on the CDR3 plus reference TRBV7-9 and TRBJ1-5, the full variable domain is DTGVSQNPRHKITKRGQNVTFRCDPISEHNRLYWYRQTLGQGPEFLTYFQNEAQLEKSRLLSDRFSAERPKGSFSTLEIQRTEQGDSAMYLCASSGGQSNQPQHFGDGTRLSIL.